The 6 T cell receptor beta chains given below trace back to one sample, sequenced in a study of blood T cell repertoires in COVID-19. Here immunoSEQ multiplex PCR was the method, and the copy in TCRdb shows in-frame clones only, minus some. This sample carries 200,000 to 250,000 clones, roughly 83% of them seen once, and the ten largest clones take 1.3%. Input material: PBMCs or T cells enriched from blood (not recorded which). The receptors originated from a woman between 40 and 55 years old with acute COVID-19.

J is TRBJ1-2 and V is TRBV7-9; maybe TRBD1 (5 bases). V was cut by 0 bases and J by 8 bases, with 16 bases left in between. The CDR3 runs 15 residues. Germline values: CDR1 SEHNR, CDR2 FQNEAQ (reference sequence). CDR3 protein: CASSLAVGTLGGYTF. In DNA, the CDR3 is TGTGCCAGCAGCTTAGCGGTCGGGACTTTGGGAGGCTACACCTTC.

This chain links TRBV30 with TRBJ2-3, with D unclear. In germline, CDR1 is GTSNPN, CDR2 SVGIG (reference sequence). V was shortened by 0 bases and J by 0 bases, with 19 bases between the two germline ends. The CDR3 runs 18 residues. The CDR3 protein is CAWSVKSPILFSTDTQYF. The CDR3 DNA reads TGTGCCTGGAGTGTCAAAAGCCCTATCCTCTTTAGCACAGATACGCAGTATTTT.

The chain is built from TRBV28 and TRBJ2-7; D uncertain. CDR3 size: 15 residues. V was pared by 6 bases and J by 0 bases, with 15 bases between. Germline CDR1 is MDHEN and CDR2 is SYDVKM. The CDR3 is CASREGVFSSYEQYF. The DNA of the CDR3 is TGTGCCAGCAGAGAAGGAGTTTTCTCCTCCTACGAGCAGTACTTC. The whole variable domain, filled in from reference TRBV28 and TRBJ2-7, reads DVKVTQSSRYLVKRTGEKVFLECVQDMDHENMFWYRQDPGLGLRLIYFSYDVKMKEKGDIPEGYSVSREKKERFSLILESASTNQTSMYLCASREGVFSSYEQYFGPGTRLTVT.

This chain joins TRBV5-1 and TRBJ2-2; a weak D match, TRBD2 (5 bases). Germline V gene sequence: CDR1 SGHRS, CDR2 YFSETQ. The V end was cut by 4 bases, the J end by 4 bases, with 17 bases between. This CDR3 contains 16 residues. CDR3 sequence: CASSPRTYAFTGELFF. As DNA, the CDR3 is TGCGCCAGCAGCCCCCGGACTTACGCTTTCACCGGGGAGCTGTTTTTT.

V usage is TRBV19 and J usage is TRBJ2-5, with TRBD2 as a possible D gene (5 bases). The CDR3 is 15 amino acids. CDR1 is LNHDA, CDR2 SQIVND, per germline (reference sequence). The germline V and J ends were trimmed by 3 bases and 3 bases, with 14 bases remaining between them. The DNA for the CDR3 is TGTGCCAGTAGTATGGTCGGAAGCGGAGAAGAGACCCAGTACTTC. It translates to CASSMVGSGEETQYF.

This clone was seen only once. CDR3 nucleotides: TGTGCCAGCAGCTTAGGGAGGAACACTGAAGCTTTCTTT. Translation: CASSLGRNTEAFF. The chain employs TRBV7-2 and TRBJ1-1; no reliable D call. Trimming pared 1 base from V and 1 base from J, leaving 4 bases between. Germline CDR1 SGHTA, CDR2 FQGNSA. The CDR3 contains 13 residues.